The 7 T cell receptor beta chains given below trace back to one sample, sequenced in a study of blood T cell repertoires in COVID-19. Measured with immunoSEQ multiplex PCR; TCRdb has only the in-frame clones, and not every one. Of hundreds of thousands of clones in the sample, about 88% were seen once. The sequenced sample was PBMCs or T cells enriched from blood (not recorded which). The receptors were gathered from a woman between 55 and 75 years old who had recovered from COVID-19.

This clone was seen a handful of times. The chain combines TRBV5-1 with TRBJ1-1; D may be TRBD1 (6 bases). Germline V lookup: CDR1 SGHRS, CDR2 YFSETQ. V lost 4 bases and J 5 bases, leaving 18 bases between the germline ends. The CDR3 length is 15 residues. As DNA, the CDR3 is TGCGCCAGCAGCACACAATACAGGGAGGGGACTGAAGCTTTCTTT. Its protein is CASSTQYREGTEAFF.

V is TRBV5-4 and J is TRBJ2-3; a weak D match, TRBD1 (5 bases). CDR1 SGHNT and CDR2 YYREEE come from the germline V gene (reference sequence). With 5 bases removed from V and 3 bases from J, the gap between germline ends came to 10 bases. This CDR3 is 13 amino acids long. The CDR3 loop reads CASSKDTTDTQYF. Written as DNA, the CDR3 is TGTGCCAGCAGTAAGGACACTACAGATACGCAGTATTTT.

The J gene is TRBJ2-1, the V gene TRBV25-1; 8 nucleotides agree with TRBD1. Germline trimming cut 1 base from V and 7 bases from J; bases unmatched to any gene: 15. This CDR3 contains 18 residues. Per the germline V gene, CDR1 is MGHDK and CDR2 is SYGVNS. CDR3 nucleotides: TGTGCCAGCAGTGAATTTCCCCCCTCCAGGGGGCTTCTGAATGAGCAGTTCTTC. It translates to CASSEFPPSRGLLNEQFF. The complete variable domain, with remaining parts taken from reference TRBV25-1 and TRBJ2-1, reads EADIYQTPRYLVIGTGKKITLECSQTMGHDKMYWYQQDPGMELHLIHYSYGVNSTEKGDLSSESTVSRIRTEHFPLTLESARPSHTSQYLCASSEFPPSRGLLNEQFFGPGTRLTVL.

V and J are TRBV7-8 and TRBJ1-2, with a possible D match to TRBD1 (5 bases). Per the germline V gene, CDR1 is SGHVS and CDR2 is FQNEAQ. This CDR3 spans 17 amino acids. The V end lost 5 bases, the J end lost 0 bases, and 19 bases lay between the germline ends. The CDR3 nucleotides read TGTGCCAGCAGCCCGCTGGCGGCGGGGGACTCTAACTATGGCTACACCTTC. It encodes CASSPLAAGDSNYGYTF.

This clone turned up a few times. The chain joins TRBV6-6 to TRBJ1-2, with 10 bases lining up with TRBD1. The CDR3 length is 15 residues. CDR1 and CDR2 (germline): MNHNY, SVGAGI (reference sequence). With V trimmed by 6 bases and J by 4 bases, 8 bases remained unmatched. The CDR3 region is CASSEGTGEGYGYTF. CDR3 nucleotide sequence: TGTGCCAGCAGCGAAGGGACAGGGGAGGGCTATGGCTACACCTTC.

The chain carries TRBV28 and TRBJ2-1; 10 bases map to TRBD1. V lost 11 bases, J lost 4 bases, and 14 bases stayed unmatched. CDR3 length equals 16 residues. The germline V gene encodes CDR1 MDHEN and CDR2 SYDVKM. The CDR3 DNA follows: TGTGCCTCATTCAGAACCGGGACAGGGGTTTACAATGAGCAGTTCTTC. Residues: CASFRTGTGVYNEQFF.

This clone was picked up one time. The chain recombines TRBV5-1 with TRBJ1-1, with TRBD1 as a possible D gene (5 bases). The CDR3 has 14 amino acids. Deletions cut 4 bases from V and 1 base from J, with 11 bases between. From germline, CDR1 is SGHRS and CDR2 YFSETQ. CDR3 DNA sequence: TGCGCCAGCAGCCCGGCTACAGGGAACACTGAAGCTTTCTTT. Amino acids: CASSPATGNTEAFF.